Listed here is a single TCR beta chain. This record comes from a study of blood T cell repertoires in COVID-19. Background on the study: PBMCs, B-cell-depleted T cells, or T cells were the source of the cDNA or gDNA that made up the material.

Sequencing used immunoSEQ multiplex PCR; TCRdb keeps in-frame clones, though not all of them. The sample consists of some 120,000 clones, 80% to 90% of them appearing once. CDR1 is MNHNY, CDR2 SVGAGI, per germline (reference sequence). This CDR3 is built from 15 residues. The V end was cut by 0 bases, the J end by 6 bases, with 12 bases between. The rearrangement joins TRBV6-6 to TRBJ1-5; no firm D call. This TCR derives from a woman aged 60-75 years with acute or convalescent COVID-19. Sequencing was performed on peripheral blood. The CDR3 spells CASSYSGGGSQPQHF. The DNA for the CDR3 is TGTGCCAGCAGTTACTCCGGAGGAGGAAGTCAGCCCCAGCATTTT.